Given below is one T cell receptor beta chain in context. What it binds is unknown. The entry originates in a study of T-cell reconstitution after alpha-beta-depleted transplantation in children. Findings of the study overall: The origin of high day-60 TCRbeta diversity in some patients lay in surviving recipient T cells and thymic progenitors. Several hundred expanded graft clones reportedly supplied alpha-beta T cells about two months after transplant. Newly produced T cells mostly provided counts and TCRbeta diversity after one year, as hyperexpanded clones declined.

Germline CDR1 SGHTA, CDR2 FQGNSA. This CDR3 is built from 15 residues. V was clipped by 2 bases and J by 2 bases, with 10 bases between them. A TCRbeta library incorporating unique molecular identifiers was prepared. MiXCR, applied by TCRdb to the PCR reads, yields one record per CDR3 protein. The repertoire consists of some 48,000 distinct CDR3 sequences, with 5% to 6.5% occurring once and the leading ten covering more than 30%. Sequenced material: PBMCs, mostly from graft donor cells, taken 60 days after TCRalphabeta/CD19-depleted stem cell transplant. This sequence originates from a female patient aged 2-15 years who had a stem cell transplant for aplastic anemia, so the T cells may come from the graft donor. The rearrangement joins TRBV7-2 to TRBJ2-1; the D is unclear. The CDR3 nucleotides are TGTGCCAGCAGCTTATCGCCCGGCACCTACAATGAGCAGTTCTTC. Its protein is CASSLSPGTYNEQFF.